Shown below are 4 T cell receptor beta chains from a single sample sequenced in a study of CD8 T cells in ankylosing spondylitis (dated by TCRdb to the late 2010s). The study at large found these results: Blood from ankylosing spondylitis patients appeared to be characterized by a TCR beta motif made up of about 8 highly homologous amino acid variants.

No antigen has been assigned to these receptors. Library creation used 5' RACE. The listed sequencing device is Illumina HiSeq 2500. The raw public data were reprocessed by TCRdb itself: fastp quality trimming at Q25, MiXCR clonotype calling, in-frame beta chains only. All rows with the same CDR3 protein become a single entry with the most common DNA and genes. In this sample the table shows about 540,000 distinct CDR3 sequences, 10% to 15% of which occur a single time. The top ten clones comprise approximately 6.2% of the sample. The sample was blood, either unsorted or a sorted T cell fraction (not recorded which). The receptors derive from a male donor with ankylosing spondylitis.

This clonotype was found a few times. The chain couples TRBV27 to TRBJ1-1, with no clear D. Deletions cut 5 bases from V and 4 bases from J, with 17 bases between. The CDR3 consists of 15 residues. Germline lookup yields CDR1 MNHEY and CDR2 SMNVEV (reference sequence). The CDR3 region is CASSPSRPMGTEAFF. CDR3 DNA sequence: TGTGCCAGCAGTCCGTCCCGACCGATGGGCACTGAAGCTTTCTTT.

This clonotype has more than one count but fewer than ten. The chain links TRBV20-1 to TRBJ2-1, with D perhaps assigned TRBD1 or TRBD2 (5 bases each). Germline values: CDR1 DFQATT, CDR2 SNEGSKA (reference sequence). V was clipped by 5 bases and J by 8 bases, with 28 bases between them. CDR3 length equals 17 residues. The CDR3 loop is CSALRSPRTHMGDEQFF. The DNA of the CDR3 is TGCAGTGCTTTACGTAGTCCTAGGACCCACATGGGGGATGAGCAGTTCTTC.

This clonotype was recorded a few times. CDR3: CASSQVRLAGFNEQFF. As DNA, the CDR3 is TGCGCCAGCAGCCAAGTGAGGCTAGCGGGGTTCAATGAGCAGTTCTTC. The chain has TRBV4-1 and TRBJ2-1; TRBD2 matches at 9 bases. J gave up 6 bases and V 1 base, and 7 bases lay outside the gene matches. This CDR3 has 16 amino acids. The germline V gene encodes CDR1 MGHRA and CDR2 YSYEKL.

This clonotype was picked up many times. The V and J genes are TRBV4-2 and TRBJ2-7; 7 bases line up with TRBD2. Losses at the gene ends were 1 base for V and 3 bases for J; bases not matched to a gene: 6. Germline loops: CDR1 LGHNA, CDR2 YNFKEQ. This CDR3 is 15 amino acids long. CDR3 DNA sequence: TGTGCCAGCAGCCAAGCGCGGGGGAGTAACTACGAGCAGTACTTC. The encoded protein is CASSQARGSNYEQYF.